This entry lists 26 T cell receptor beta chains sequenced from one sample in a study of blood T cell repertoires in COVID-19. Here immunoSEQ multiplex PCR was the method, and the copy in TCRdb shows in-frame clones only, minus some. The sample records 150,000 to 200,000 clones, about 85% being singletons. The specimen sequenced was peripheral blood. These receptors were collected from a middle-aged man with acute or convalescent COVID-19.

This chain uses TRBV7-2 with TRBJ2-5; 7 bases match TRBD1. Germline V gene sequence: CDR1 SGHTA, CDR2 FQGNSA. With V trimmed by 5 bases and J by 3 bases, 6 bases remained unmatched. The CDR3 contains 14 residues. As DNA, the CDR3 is TGTGCCAGCAGCGGACGGGACAGAAAAGAGACCCAGTACTTC. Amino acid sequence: CASSGRDRKETQYF. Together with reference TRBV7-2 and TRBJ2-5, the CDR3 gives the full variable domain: GAGVSQSPSNKVTEKGKDVELRCDPISGHTALYWYRQSLGQGLEFLIYFQGNSAPDKSGLPSDRFSAERTGGSVSTLTIQRTQQEDSAVYLCASSGRDRKETQYFGPGTRLLVL.

CDR3: CASSPMRQLNTEAFF. In DNA form, the CDR3 reads TGTGCCAGCAGCCCCATGAGACAGCTGAACACTGAAGCTTTCTTT. This rearrangement joins TRBV9 to TRBJ1-1; weak D call: TRBD1 (5 bases). Trimming left V 4 bases short and J 0 bases short, with 13 bases between. There are 15 residues in the CDR3. Per the germline V gene, CDR1 is SGDLS and CDR2 is YYNGEE.

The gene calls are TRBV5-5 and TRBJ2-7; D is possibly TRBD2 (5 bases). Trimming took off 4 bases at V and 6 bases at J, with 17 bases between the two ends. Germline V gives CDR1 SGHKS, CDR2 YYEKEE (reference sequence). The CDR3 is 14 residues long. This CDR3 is CASSPGGELGEQYF. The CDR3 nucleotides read TGTGCCAGCAGCCCCGGTGGGGAGTTGGGCGAGCAGTACTTC.

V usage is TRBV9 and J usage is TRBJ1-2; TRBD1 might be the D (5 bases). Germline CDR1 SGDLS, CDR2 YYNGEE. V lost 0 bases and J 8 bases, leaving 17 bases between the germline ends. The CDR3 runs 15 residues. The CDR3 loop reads CASSVDVSGGLGYTF. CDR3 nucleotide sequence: TGTGCCAGCAGCGTAGATGTATCGGGGGGACTGGGCTACACCTTC.

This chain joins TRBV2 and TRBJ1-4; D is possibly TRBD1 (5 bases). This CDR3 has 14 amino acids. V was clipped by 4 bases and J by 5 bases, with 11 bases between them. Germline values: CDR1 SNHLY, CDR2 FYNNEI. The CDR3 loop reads CASSADGGNEKLFF. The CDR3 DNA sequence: TGTGCCAGCAGTGCCGACGGGGGAAATGAAAAACTGTTTTTT.

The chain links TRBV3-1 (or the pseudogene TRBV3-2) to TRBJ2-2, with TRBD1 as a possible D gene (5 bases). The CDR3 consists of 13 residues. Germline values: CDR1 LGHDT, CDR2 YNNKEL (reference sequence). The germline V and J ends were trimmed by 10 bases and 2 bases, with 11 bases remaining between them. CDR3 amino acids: CAILQENTGELFF. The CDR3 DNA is TGTGCCATCCTACAGGAAAACACCGGGGAGCTGTTTTTT.

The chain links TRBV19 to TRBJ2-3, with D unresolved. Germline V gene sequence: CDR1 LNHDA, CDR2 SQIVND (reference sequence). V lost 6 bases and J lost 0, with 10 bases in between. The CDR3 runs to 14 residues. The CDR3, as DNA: TGTGCCAGTAGCATACGGTTTAGCACAGATACGCAGTATTTT. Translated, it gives CASSIRFSTDTQYF. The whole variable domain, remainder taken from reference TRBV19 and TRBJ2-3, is DGGITQSPKYLFRKEGQNVTLSCEQNLNHDAMYWYRQDPGQGLRLIYYSQIVNDFQKGDIAEGYSVSREKKESFPLTVTSAQKNPTAFYLCASSIRFSTDTQYFGPGTRLTVL.

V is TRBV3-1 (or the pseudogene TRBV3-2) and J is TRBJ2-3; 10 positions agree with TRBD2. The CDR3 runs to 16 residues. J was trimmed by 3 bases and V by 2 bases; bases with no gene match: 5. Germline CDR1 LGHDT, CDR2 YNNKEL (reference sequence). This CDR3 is CASSQFSGGPTDTQYF. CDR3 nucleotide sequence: TGTGCCAGCAGCCAATTTAGCGGGGGGCCAACAGATACGCAGTATTTT.

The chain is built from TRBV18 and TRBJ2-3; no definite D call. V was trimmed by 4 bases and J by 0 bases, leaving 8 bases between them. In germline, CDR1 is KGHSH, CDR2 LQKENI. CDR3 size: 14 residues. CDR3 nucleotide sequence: TGTGCCAGCTCACTGGAGCCCAGCACAGATACGCAGTATTTT. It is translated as CASSLEPSTDTQYF.

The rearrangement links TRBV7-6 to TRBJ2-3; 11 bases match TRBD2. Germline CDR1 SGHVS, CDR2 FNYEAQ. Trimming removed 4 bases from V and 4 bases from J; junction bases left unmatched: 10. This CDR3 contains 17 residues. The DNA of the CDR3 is TGTGCCAGCAGCTCCCGGGTAGCGGGGGGGACCGCAGATACGCAGTATTTT. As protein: CASSSRVAGGTADTQYF.

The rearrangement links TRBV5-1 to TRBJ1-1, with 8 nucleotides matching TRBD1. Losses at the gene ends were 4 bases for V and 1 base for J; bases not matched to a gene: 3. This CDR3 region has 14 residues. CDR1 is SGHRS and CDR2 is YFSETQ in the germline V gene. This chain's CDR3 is CASSTGQGNTEAFF. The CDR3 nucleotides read TGCGCCAGCAGCACCGGACAGGGGAACACTGAAGCTTTCTTT.

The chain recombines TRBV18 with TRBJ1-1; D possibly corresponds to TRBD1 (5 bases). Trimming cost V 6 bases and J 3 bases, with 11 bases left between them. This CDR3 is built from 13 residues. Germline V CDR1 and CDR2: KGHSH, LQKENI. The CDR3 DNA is TGTGCCAGCTCCCGGGTCAGGGACACTGAAGCTTTCTTT. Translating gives CASSRVRDTEAFF.

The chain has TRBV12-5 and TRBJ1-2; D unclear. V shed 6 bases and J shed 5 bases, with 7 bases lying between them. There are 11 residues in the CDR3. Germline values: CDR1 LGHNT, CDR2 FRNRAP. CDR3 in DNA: TGTGCTAGTGGGGAGGGATATGGCTACACCTTC. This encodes CASGEGYGYTF.

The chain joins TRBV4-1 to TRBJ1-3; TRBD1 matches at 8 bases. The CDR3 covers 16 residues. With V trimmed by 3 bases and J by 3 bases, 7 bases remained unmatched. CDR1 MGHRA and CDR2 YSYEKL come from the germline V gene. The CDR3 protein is CASSQSRGQGGNTIYF. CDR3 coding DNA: TGCGCCAGCAGCCAGTCCAGGGGGCAAGGTGGAAACACCATATATTTT.

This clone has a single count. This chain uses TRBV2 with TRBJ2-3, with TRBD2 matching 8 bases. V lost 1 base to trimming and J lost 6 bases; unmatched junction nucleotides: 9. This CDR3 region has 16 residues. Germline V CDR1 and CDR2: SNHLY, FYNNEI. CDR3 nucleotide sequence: TGTGCCAGCAGTGAAGGGCTAGCGGGCAAGCGGGATACGCAGTATTTT. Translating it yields CASSEGLAGKRDTQYF.

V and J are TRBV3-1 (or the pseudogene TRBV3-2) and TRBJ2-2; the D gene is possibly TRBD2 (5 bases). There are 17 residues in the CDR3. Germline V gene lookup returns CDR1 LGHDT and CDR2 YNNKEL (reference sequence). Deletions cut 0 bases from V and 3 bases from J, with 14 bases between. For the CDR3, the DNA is TGTGCCAGCAGCCAAGATTTTCAGAGCGGTTACACCGGGGAGCTGTTTTTT. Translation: CASSQDFQSGYTGELFF.

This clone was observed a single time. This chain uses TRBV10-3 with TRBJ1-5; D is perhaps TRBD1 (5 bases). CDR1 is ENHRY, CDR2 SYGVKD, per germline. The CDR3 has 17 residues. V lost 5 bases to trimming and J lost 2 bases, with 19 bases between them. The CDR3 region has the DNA TGTGCCATCAGTTCACGGGACTCCCTAAGGGGCAATCAGCCCCAGCATTTT. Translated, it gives CAISSRDSLRGNQPQHF.

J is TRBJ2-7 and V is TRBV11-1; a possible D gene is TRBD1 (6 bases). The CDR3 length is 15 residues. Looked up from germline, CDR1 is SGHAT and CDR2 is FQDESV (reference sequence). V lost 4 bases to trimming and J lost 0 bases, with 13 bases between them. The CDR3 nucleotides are TGTGCCAGCAGCTCAGCGGACAGCGGCTCCTACGAGCAGTACTTC. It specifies CASSSADSGSYEQYF.

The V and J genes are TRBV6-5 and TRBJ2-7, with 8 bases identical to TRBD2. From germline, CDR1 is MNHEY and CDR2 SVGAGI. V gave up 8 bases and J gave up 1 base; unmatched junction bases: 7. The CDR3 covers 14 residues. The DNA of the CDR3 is TGTGCCAGCTCTCTTCAGCGGGGGTCCTACGAGCAGTACTTC. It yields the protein CASSLQRGSYEQYF.

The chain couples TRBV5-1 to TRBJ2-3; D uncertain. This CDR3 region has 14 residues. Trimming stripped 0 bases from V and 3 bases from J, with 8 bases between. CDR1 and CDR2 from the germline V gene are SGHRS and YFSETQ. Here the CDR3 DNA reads TGCGCCAGCAGCTTGGCCGACTTGACAGATACGCAGTATTTT. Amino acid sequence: CASSLADLTDTQYF.

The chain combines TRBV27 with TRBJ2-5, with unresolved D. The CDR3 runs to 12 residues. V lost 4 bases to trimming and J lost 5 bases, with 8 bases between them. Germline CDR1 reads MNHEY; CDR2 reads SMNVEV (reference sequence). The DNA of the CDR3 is TGTGCCAGCAGTTCAAGCCCTGAGACCCAGTACTTC. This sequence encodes CASSSSPETQYF.

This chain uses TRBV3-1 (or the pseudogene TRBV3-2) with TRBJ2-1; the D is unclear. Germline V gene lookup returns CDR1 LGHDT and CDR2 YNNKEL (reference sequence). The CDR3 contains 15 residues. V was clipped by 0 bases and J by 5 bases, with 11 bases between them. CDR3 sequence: CASSQDDFSDNEQFF. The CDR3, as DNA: TGTGCCAGCAGCCAAGATGATTTTTCGGACAATGAGCAGTTCTTC.

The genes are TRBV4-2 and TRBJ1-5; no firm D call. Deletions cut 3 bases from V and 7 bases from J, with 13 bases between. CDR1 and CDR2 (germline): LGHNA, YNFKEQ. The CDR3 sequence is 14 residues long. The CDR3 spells CASSQGEGFQPQHF. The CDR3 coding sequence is TGTGCCAGCAGCCAGGGAGAAGGTTTCCAGCCCCAGCATTTT.

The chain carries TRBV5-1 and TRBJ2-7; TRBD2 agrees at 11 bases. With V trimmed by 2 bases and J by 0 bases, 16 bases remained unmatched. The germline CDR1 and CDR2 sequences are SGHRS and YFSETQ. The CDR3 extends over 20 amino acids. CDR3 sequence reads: CASSFGLAGGGPMSSYEQYF. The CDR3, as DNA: TGCGCCAGCAGCTTCGGGCTAGCGGGGGGTGGGCCCATGAGCTCCTACGAGCAGTACTTC.

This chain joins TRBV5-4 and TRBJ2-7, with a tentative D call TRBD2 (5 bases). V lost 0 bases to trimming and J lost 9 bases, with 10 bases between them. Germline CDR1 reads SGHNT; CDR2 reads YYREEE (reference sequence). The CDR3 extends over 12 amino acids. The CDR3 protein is CASSLVGGGQYF. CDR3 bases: TGTGCCAGCAGCTTGGTTGGCGGAGGGCAGTACTTC.

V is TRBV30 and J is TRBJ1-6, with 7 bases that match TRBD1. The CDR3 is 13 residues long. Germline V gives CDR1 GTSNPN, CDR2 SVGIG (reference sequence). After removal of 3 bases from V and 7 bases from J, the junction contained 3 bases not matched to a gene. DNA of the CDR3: TGTGCCTGGAGACGGGACAGAAATTCACCCCTCCACTTT. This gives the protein CAWRRDRNSPLHF. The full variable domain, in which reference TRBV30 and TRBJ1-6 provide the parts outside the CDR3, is SQTIHQWPATLVQPVGSPLSLECTVEGTSNPNLYWYRQAAGRGLQLLFYSVGIGQISSEVPQNLSASRPQDRQFILSSKKLLLSDSGFYLCAWRRDRNSPLHFGNGTRLTVT.